One T cell receptor (beta chain) is described in this entry. Its antigen remains unidentified. The sample holds no much larger clone one base away, and base qualities are not on file. Samples from volunteer blood donors who had recovered from COVID-19 were contributed by a second Seattle source. The collaborating institutions used their own protocols to collect whole blood in K2EDTA tubes. For TCRbeta analysis, collaborators shipped samples in one of three forms: frozen whole blood, isolated PBMCs, or DNA extracted from either of those sample types. This record belongs to a study of blood T cell repertoires in COVID-19 (dated by TCRdb to the early 2020s). With regard to the full study: Samples covering the acute and convalescent phases of COVID-19 were provided by collaborators in the United States, Italy and Spain. The material from the prospective study consisted of cDNA or gDNA derived from T cells, B-cell-depleted T cells, or PBMCs. Deeply sampled blood TCRbeta repertoires from subjects exposed to, actively infected with, or recovered from COVID-19 were included in the dataset. A freely available public database, intended as a resource for researchers studying the immune response to SARS-CoV-2, is where the repertoires were released. The samples were drawn from two sources: the first 160 participants of the ongoing ImmuneRACE study, and 950 to 1,500 subjects contributed by 6 global collaborators. Nearly every sample came with metadata listing a de-identified subject ID, COVID-19 status, age in years and sex. Where available, HLA class I and class II types were obtained from metadata supplied by the sample provider rather than from assay-based typing.

TCRbeta CDR3 regions were amplified from genomic DNA using the immunoSEQ Assay, a bias-controlled multiplex PCR. In the original analysis: The number of nucleated cells in each sample was estimated from the amplification of reference gene primers within the assay. Sequence reads were collapsed and filtered to measure the absolute abundance of every unique TCRbeta CDR3 rearrangement. Productive Simpson clonality was computed per sample as the square root of Simpson's diversity index over productive rearrangements. In TCRdb, the immuneACCESS table is reduced to in-frame sequences with V and J assigned. These tables do not hold every clone; where another copy was compared, an unresolved V gene accounts for under half, and the others remain unexplained. Clonal size and the V and J genes are those of that table, whereas D and trimming came from the DNA. A total of about 240,000 clones appear in this sample, over 80% of them only once. The ten largest clonotypes hold 1.5% to 2% of the sample.

Looking up the germline V gene yields CDR1 SQVTM and CDR2 ANQGSEA. The CDR3 goes from the cysteine to the phenylalanine over 13 residues. The retained sequence is limited to the CDR3, 39 bases, with the frame set at the first base. Results and caveats for the whole study, not just this receptor: The quantity of clinical and demographic metadata differed by source and by participant and was supplied without curation.

Specimen: peripheral blood. The rearrangement combines TRBV29-1 with TRBJ1-4, and TRBD1 matches 7 of the central bases. This clonotype originated in a man aged 25-40 years who had recovered from COVID-19. The DNA sequence follows: TGCAGTGTGAGACAGGGAGTAAGGGAAAAACTGTTTTTT. Its protein reads: CSVRQGVREKLFF.